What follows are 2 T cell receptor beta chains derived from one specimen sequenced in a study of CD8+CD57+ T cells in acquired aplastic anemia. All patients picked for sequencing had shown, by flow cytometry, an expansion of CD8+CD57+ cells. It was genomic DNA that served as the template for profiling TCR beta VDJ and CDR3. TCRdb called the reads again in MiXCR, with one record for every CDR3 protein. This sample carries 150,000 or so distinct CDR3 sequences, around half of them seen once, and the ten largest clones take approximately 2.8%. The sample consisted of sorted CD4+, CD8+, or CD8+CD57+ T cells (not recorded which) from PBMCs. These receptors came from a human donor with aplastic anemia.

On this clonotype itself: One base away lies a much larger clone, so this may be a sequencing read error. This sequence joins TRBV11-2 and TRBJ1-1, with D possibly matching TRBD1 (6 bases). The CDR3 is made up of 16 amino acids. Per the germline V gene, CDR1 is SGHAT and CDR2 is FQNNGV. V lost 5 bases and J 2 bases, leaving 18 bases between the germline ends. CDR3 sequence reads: CASSRPSGGLNTEAFF. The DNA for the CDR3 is TGTGCCAGCAGCCGGCCTTCTGGGGGGCTAAACACTGAAGCTTTCTTT.

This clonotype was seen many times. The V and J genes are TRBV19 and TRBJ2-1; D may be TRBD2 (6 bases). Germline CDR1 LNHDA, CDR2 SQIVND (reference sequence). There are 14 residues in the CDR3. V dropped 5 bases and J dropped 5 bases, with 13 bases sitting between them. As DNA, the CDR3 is TGTGCCAGTAGTGTGACTAGTTCGGACAATGAGCAGTTCTTC. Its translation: CASSVTSSDNEQFF.